This T cell receptor (beta chain) was sequenced during a study of cytomegalovirus exposure and HLA in healthy donors. The primer mix had 60 Vbeta and 13 Jbeta primers. Source study methods: An analysis performed later counted about 80 million unique TCR beta chains (roughly 10 million of them shared). Assay used: immunoSEQ multiplex PCR; TCRdb lists only in-frame clones, some missing. D and trimming come from the DNA, and the V and J calls and clone size come from that table. The sample has 150,000 to 200,000 clones; around 78% are singletons. About this clone itself: Its antigen remains unknown.

Overall study results and limits: Later on, an analysis tied approximately 17,000 TCR beta sequences to HLA alleles at 0.05 false discovery rate. What a later analysis reportedly showed was that an Asian-associated ancestry cluster had fewer N-insertions than the approximately 700-donor mean.

The sequencing sample was made of PBMCs. This receptor was taken from a woman in her 40s in good health and CMV-seronegative.

CDR3 sequence: CASSSRLTERVRRNSPLHF. In nucleotides, the CDR3 is TGTGCCAGCAGTTCTCGGTTAACCGAGAGGGTCAGGAGGAATTCACCCCTCCACTTT. V and J are TRBV27 and TRBJ1-6; D remains unclear. The CDR3 extends over 19 amino acids. The germline CDR1 and CDR2 sequences are MNHEY and SMNVEV (reference sequence). V was cut by 4 bases and J by 7 bases, with 26 bases left in between.